One sample yielded the 27 T cell receptor beta chains listed below, sequenced in a study of blood T cells in healthy people across ages. Using a J-beta primer mix together with a sample-barcoded 5' primer, a second PCR was run for about 6 to 11 cycles. TCRdb ran MiXCR on the 5' RACE reads and lists one entry per CDR3 protein. The table includes 1.4 million to 1.5 million distinct CDR3 sequences, roughly 40% detected once. Sequences were obtained from blood. These receptors were collected from a woman under 30 in good health.

Written as DNA, the CDR3 is TGTGCCAGCTCACCTAACCGGGCGGGAGTCGGTTACAATGAGCAGTACTTC. This gives the protein CASSPNRAGVGYNEQYF. The V gene is TRBV18, the J gene TRBJ2-5, with 7 bases that match TRBD2. Germline CDR1 is KGHSH and CDR2 is LQKENI. V shed 3 bases and J 11 bases; nucleotides not matched to a gene: 21. This CDR3 comprises 17 residues. The whole variable domain, filled in from reference TRBV18 and TRBJ2-5, reads NAGVMQNPRHLVRRRGQEARLRCSPMKGHSHVYWYRQLPEEGLKFMVYLQKENIIDESGMPKERFSAEFPKEGPSILRIQQVVRGDSAAYFCASSPNRAGVGYNEQYFGPGTRLLVL.

The rearrangement uses TRBV4-1 and TRBJ1-2; possible D gene TRBD1, 6 bases. V was pared by 0 bases and J by 4 bases, with 18 bases between. The CDR3 totals 17 residues. The germline CDR1 and CDR2 sequences are MGHRA and YSYEKL. CDR3: CASSQEGGGNVRYGYTF. The CDR3 bases are TGCGCCAGCAGCCAAGAGGGAGGGGGGAACGTACGCTATGGCTACACCTTC.

This clonotype has a handful of counts. The CDR3 DNA follows: TGCGCCAGCAGCTTAAGACAGGATCTGAACACTGAAGCTTTCTTT. Encoded protein: CASSLRQDLNTEAFF. J is TRBJ1-1 and V is TRBV5-1; TRBD1 might be the D (6 bases). Trimming pared 2 bases from V and 0 bases from J, leaving 11 bases between. Per the germline V gene, CDR1 is SGHRS and CDR2 is YFSETQ. The CDR3 extends over 15 amino acids.

J is TRBJ2-7 and V is TRBV5-1; 7 bases map to TRBD1. The J segment lost 2 bases and the V segment lost 4 bases, leaving 9 bases of the junction unmatched. CDR1 and CDR2 from the germline V gene are SGHRS and YFSETQ. The CDR3 is 15 amino acids. CDR3 DNA: TGCGCCAGCAGCACGGGGCCGGGACAGACCTACGAGCAGTACTTC. It is translated as CASSTGPGQTYEQYF.

V gene TRBV30 combines with J gene TRBJ1-4; no definite D call. This CDR3 contains 14 residues. CDR1 and CDR2 (germline): GTSNPN, SVGIG (reference sequence). V lost 3 bases to trimming and J lost 8 bases, with 16 bases between them. In nucleotides, the CDR3 is TGTGCCTGGAGCCCTAACGCCGGCGGCGAAAAACTGTTTTTT. It codes for CAWSPNAGGEKLFF. Complete variable domain (other parts from reference TRBV30 and TRBJ1-4): SQTIHQWPATLVQPVGSPLSLECTVEGTSNPNLYWYRQAAGRGLQLLFYSVGIGQISSEVPQNLSASRPQDRQFILSSKKLLLSDSGFYLCAWSPNAGGEKLFFGSGTQLSVL.

The chain links TRBV6-6 to TRBJ2-5; TRBD1 agrees at 7 bases. V lost 7 bases, J lost 9 bases, and 8 bases stayed unmatched. The CDR3 loop spans 12 amino acids. Per germline, CDR1 MNHNY and CDR2 SVGAGI (reference sequence). CDR3 nucleotide sequence: TGTGCCAGCAACATCTTCAGGGGGTCCCAGTACTTC. Encoded protein: CASNIFRGSQYF.

The chain links TRBV6-5 to TRBJ2-3; D possibly corresponds to TRBD2 (6 bases). Germline CDR1 is MNHEY and CDR2 is SVGAGI. Trimming pared 4 bases from V and 0 bases from J, leaving 11 bases between. The CDR3 sequence is 15 residues long. CDR3: CASSWRGSSTDTQYF. The DNA for the CDR3 is TGTGCCAGCAGTTGGCGGGGCTCTAGCACAGATACGCAGTATTTT.

This clonotype was seen only a few times. This chain joins TRBV4-2 and TRBJ2-7, with a tentative D call TRBD2 (7 bases). This CDR3 has 18 residues. Trimming cost V 1 base and J 0 bases, with 19 bases left between them. CDR1 and CDR2 from the germline V gene are LGHNA and YNFKEQ. The CDR3 coding sequence is TGTGCCAGCAGCCAAGCGGTAATGGGGGGCGGGAGCTCCTACGAGCAGTACTTC. Translation: CASSQAVMGGGSSYEQYF.

The chain uses TRBV29-1 and TRBJ1-2, with a possible D match to TRBD1 (6 bases). The CDR3 totals 14 residues. In germline, CDR1 is SQVTM, CDR2 ANQGSEA. Trimming removed 5 bases from V and 2 bases from J, with 15 bases in between. CDR3 sequence reads: CSVYRGGGNYGYTF. CDR3 bases: TGCAGCGTTTATCGTGGAGGGGGAAACTATGGCTACACCTTC.

The V gene is TRBV3-1, the J gene TRBJ1-1; D is unresolved. The CDR3 has 14 amino acids. Germline assignment: CDR1 LGHDT and CDR2 YNNKEL (reference sequence). Trimming removed 4 bases from V and 2 bases from J, with 11 bases in between. In DNA form, the CDR3 reads TGTGCCAGCAGCCCGAAATTGGGAAACACTGAAGCTTTCTTT. This translates into CASSPKLGNTEAFF.

This chain joins TRBV11-2 and TRBJ2-1; 10 nucleotides align to TRBD2. The CDR3 has 16 amino acids. The germline gives CDR1 SGHAT, CDR2 FQNNGV. Trimming at V came to 3 bases and at J to 4 bases, leaving 6 bases not matched to a gene. The CDR3 protein is CASSFRTSGLYNEQFF. DNA for the CDR3: TGTGCCAGCAGCTTCCGGACTAGCGGCCTTTACAATGAGCAGTTCTTC. The whole variable domain, filled in from reference TRBV11-2 and TRBJ2-1, reads EAGVAQSPRYKIIEKRQSVAFWCNPISGHATLYWYQQILGQGPKLLIQFQNNGVVDDSQLPKDRFSAERLKGVDSTLKIQPAKLEDSAVYLCASSFRTSGLYNEQFFGPGTRLTVL.

This clonotype was counted between two and nine times. V gene TRBV7-4 combines with J gene TRBJ1-5, with TRBD1 identical over 8 bases. Germline values: CDR1 SGHVT, CDR2 SQSDAQ. V shed 6 bases and J 3 bases; nucleotides not matched to a gene: 4. The CDR3 spans 14 residues. The CDR3, as DNA: TGTGCCAGCAGGCGGACAGGGTCCAATCAGCCCCAGCATTTT. This sequence encodes CASRRTGSNQPQHF.

This clonotype came up a few times. The gene calls are TRBV10-3 and TRBJ1-1, with D hard to call. The CDR3 totals 14 residues. The germline gives CDR1 ENHRY, CDR2 SYGVKD. Deletions cut 0 bases from V and 5 bases from J, with 10 bases between. The CDR3 DNA reads TGTGCCATCAGTGAGTCAGGTGGGAAGACTGAAGCTTTCTTT. Protein product: CAISESGGKTEAFF.

The table lists this clonotype with a few counts. This chain connects TRBV4-1 to TRBJ2-1, with 8 bases fitting TRBD2. The J call could be wrong; TRBJ2-7 is a better fit for the DNA end. Germline V CDR1 and CDR2: MGHRA, YSYEKL. The CDR3 contains 17 residues. The CDR3 reads CASSQVVAGGSYNEQYF. CDR3 nucleotides: TGCGCCAGCAGCCAAGTTGTTGCGGGAGGTTCCTACAATGAGCAGTACTTC.

The V call is TRBV27, the J call TRBJ1-1; D is uncertain. Germline V lookup: CDR1 MNHEY, CDR2 SMNVEV (reference sequence). Deletions cut 3 bases from V and 4 bases from J, with 9 bases between. This CDR3 comprises 13 residues. DNA of the CDR3: TGTGCCAGCAGTTTTACATTGTCCACTGAAGCTTTCTTT. Translated, it gives CASSFTLSTEAFF.

This clonotype was seen a handful of times. V is TRBV7-3 and J is TRBJ2-1, with 8 nucleotides matching TRBD2. In germline, CDR1 is SGHTA, CDR2 FQGTGA. J lost 5 bases, V lost 2 bases, and 8 bases had no gene match. The CDR3 consists of 16 residues. CDR3 loop: CASSLVRRGGNNEQFF. CDR3 DNA sequence: TGTGCCAGCAGCTTAGTAAGACGGGGGGGCAACAATGAGCAGTTCTTC.

The chain carries TRBV5-1 and TRBJ2-1; a weak D match, TRBD2 (5 bases). The CDR3 extends over 13 amino acids. Germline loops: CDR1 SGHRS, CDR2 YFSETQ. Trimming took off 5 bases at V and 9 bases at J, with 15 bases between the two ends. CDR3 sequence: CASRSPVSGEQFF. For the CDR3, the DNA is TGCGCCAGCAGAAGCCCGGTGAGCGGTGAGCAGTTCTTC.

The V call is TRBV20-1, the J call TRBJ2-7; 7 bases agree with TRBD2. Germline CDR1 reads DFQATT; CDR2 reads SNEGSKA (reference sequence). The CDR3 has 15 residues. The V segment lost 5 bases and the J segment 6 bases; nucleotides outside the gene matches: 16. The CDR3 coding sequence is TGCAGTGCTGCGAACGGGGGGAGGGATCCCTTCGAGCAGTACTTC. As protein: CSAANGGRDPFEQYF.

As concerns this clonotype: One end of the junction fails to match germline, which may point to a read error. The chain carries TRBV9 and TRBJ2-3; TRBD2 is a possible D gene (6 bases). CDR3 length: 16 residues. The V gene's germline CDR1 is SGDLS and CDR2 YYNGEE. CDR3 sequence reads: CASSVEAGGPTDAQYF. The CDR3 coding sequence is TGTGCCAGCAGCGTAGAAGCGGGCGGGCCCACAGATGCGCAGTATTTT.

Concerning this clonotype: A much larger clone lies one base from this, so it may be a read error. This chain connects TRBV29-1 to TRBJ2-7; D is uncertain. The CDR3 runs to 14 residues. Trimming took 2 bases from V and 0 from J, leaving 11 bases between them. Germline-derived CDR1 and CDR2 are SQVTM and ANQGSEA. This chain's CDR3 is CSVENGVSSYEQYF. DNA of the CDR3: TGCAGCGTTGAAAACGGAGTTAGCTCCTACGAGCAGTACTTC.

This clonotype appeared a few times. This chain connects TRBV4-1 to TRBJ2-7; the D gene is possibly TRBD2 (5 bases). The CDR3 has 14 amino acids. The germline V gene encodes CDR1 MGHRA and CDR2 YSYEKL. V was pared by 2 bases and J by 3 bases, with 11 bases between. The CDR3, as DNA: TGCGCCAGCAGCCAACCGACGGGGATCTACGAGCAGTACTTC. Amino acids: CASSQPTGIYEQYF.

This clonotype was counted only a few times. V is TRBV29-1 and J is TRBJ2-5, with D perhaps TRBD1 or TRBD2 (5 bases each). Matching the DNA end better, TRBJ2-7 makes the J call doubtful. Germline V gene data show CDR1 as SQVTM and CDR2 as ANQGSEA. CDR3 length: 13 residues. The CDR3 reads CSVEGGVAHEQYF. Here the CDR3 DNA reads TGCAGCGTTGAAGGAGGGGTAGCCCACGAGCAGTACTTC.

The gene calls are TRBV2 and TRBJ2-7; D call uncertain. CDR3 length equals 13 residues. Germline V gene sequence: CDR1 SNHLY, CDR2 FYNNEI. V dropped 7 bases and J dropped 2 bases, with 12 bases sitting between them. The CDR3 is CASIYDVAYEQYF. DNA for the CDR3: TGTGCCAGCATCTATGACGTTGCCTACGAGCAGTACTTC. The full variable domain, rest sourced from reference TRBV2 and TRBJ2-7, is EPEVTQTPSHQVTQMGQEVILRCVPISNHLYFYWYRQILGQKVEFLVSFYNNEISEKSEIFDDQFSVERPDGSNFTLKIRSTKLEDSAMYFCASIYDVAYEQYFGPGTRLTVT.

This clonotype was recorded a few times. The gene calls are TRBV7-2 and TRBJ2-7; D is possibly TRBD1 (5 bases). The germline V gene has CDR1 SGHTA and CDR2 FQGNSA. V lost 1 base to trimming and J lost 4 bases, with 14 bases between them. The CDR3 covers 15 residues. For the CDR3, the DNA is TGTGCCAGCAGCTTAGTAGACAGCTCTGAGTACGAGCAGTACTTC. This gives the protein CASSLVDSSEYEQYF.

The chain combines TRBV12-3 or TRBV12-4 with TRBJ2-3; 11 nucleotides match TRBD2. J lost 11 bases, V lost 6 bases, and 13 bases had no gene match. The CDR3 loop spans 15 amino acids. The CDR3 reads CASSPTSGGPRGQYF. DNA of the CDR3: TGTGCCAGCAGCCCCACTAGCGGGGGACCCAGGGGGCAGTATTTT.

The chain carries TRBV3-1 and TRBJ2-3; weak D call: TRBD2 (6 bases). V lost 1 base and J 5 bases, leaving 13 bases between the germline ends. The CDR3 is made up of 15 amino acids. In germline, CDR1 is LGHDT, CDR2 YNNKEL (reference sequence). For the CDR3, the DNA is TGTGCCAGCAGCCAAGGGGATTGCGGGGAAGATACGCAGTATTTT. Amino acid sequence: CASSQGDCGEDTQYF.

Remarks on this clonotype: A much larger clonotype is one base distant, so this may be a read error. The chain joins TRBV7-9 to TRBJ1-2; 8 nucleotides agree with TRBD1. The V gene's germline CDR1 is SEHNR and CDR2 FQNEAQ (reference sequence). The CDR3 sequence is 14 residues long. The CDR3 DNA is TGTGCCAGCAGCCCCGGACAGGGTGGCTATGGCTACATCTTC. It encodes CASSPGQGGYGYIF. The variable domain in full, with the rest retrieved from reference TRBV7-9 and TRBJ1-2, is DTGVSQNPRHKITKRGQNVTFRCDPISEHNRLYWYRQTLGQGPEFLTYFQNEAQLEKSRLLSDRFSAERPKGSFSTLEIQRTEQGDSAMYLCASSPGQGGYGYIFGSGTRLTVV.